The clone carrying this T cell receptor (beta chain) showed up just a few times. The sample comes from a study of CD8 T cells in ankylosing spondylitis. Germline lookup yields CDR1 MDHEN and CDR2 SYDVKM. This CDR3 spans 16 amino acids. Trimming took off 3 bases at V and 1 base at J, with 16 bases between the two ends. Quantitative molecular-barcoded 5'-RACE generated the TCR beta libraries. TCRdb analysed the 5' RACE reads with MiXCR anew, one entry per CDR3 protein. Among fewer than 350,000 distinct CDR3 sequences listed, 11% were seen once. This clonotype was obtained from a female donor with ankylosing spondylitis or in good health (not recorded which). Material: blood, either unsorted or a sorted T cell fraction (not recorded which). This rearrangement joins TRBV28 to TRBJ2-7; TRBD1 or TRBD2 may be the D gene (5 bases each). CDR3 residues: CASSFRPRDGSYEQYF. In nucleotides, the CDR3 is TGTGCCAGCAGTTTTAGACCCCGGGACGGATCCTACGAGCAGTACTTC.